This passage covers 29 T cell receptor beta chains from one sample sequenced in a study of T cells in Graves' hyperthyroidism and ophthalmopathy. RNA transcripts yielded amplified TCR beta CDR3 regions. The HTBI set primed first-round TCR CDR3 RT-PCR. TCRdb reprocessed the multiplex PCR reads with MiXCR, giving one entry per CDR3 protein. The profile covers about 330,000 distinct CDR3 sequences, with around 13% appearing a single time and around 32% taken by the ten largest. Sequenced: blood. The receptors come from a woman aged 40 to 55 with Graves' ophthalmopathy.

This clonotype was counted a few times. The chain is built from TRBV20-1 and TRBJ2-7, with D perhaps matching TRBD1 or TRBD2 (6 bases each). V lost 4 bases and J lost 6, with 13 bases in between. CDR3 length equals 12 residues. CDR1 and CDR2 from the germline V gene are DFQATT and SNEGSKA (reference sequence). CDR3 residues: CSATEGGREQYF. CDR3 DNA sequence: TGCAGTGCTACAGAAGGGGGGCGCGAGCAGTACTTC.

This clonotype was observed at least ten times. The rearrangement joins TRBV30 to TRBJ2-4; possibly TRBD1 for D (6 bases). Germline loops: CDR1 GTSNPN, CDR2 SVGIG (reference sequence). V was cut by 5 bases and J by 6 bases, with 14 bases left in between. CDR3 length: 13 residues. Here the CDR3 DNA reads TGTGCCTGGGGTATGGGGGCAGGAAACATTCAGTACTTC. It yields the protein CAWGMGAGNIQYF.

This clonotype appeared many times. V and J are TRBV12-3 or TRBV12-4 and TRBJ1-5, with D possibly matching TRBD1 (5 bases). V was clipped by 8 bases and J by 0 bases, with 11 bases between them. CDR3 length: 14 amino acids. The CDR3 DNA is TGTGCCAGCTCCAAGGGGTTTAGCAATCAGCCCCAGCATTTT. Protein product: CASSKGFSNQPQHF.

This clonotype has ten or more counts. The chain carries TRBV6-1 and TRBJ2-1; the match to TRBD2 covers 8 bases. The CDR3 has 16 residues. Germline CDR1 reads MNHNS; CDR2 reads SASEGT. The junction had 11 bases not matched to a gene; V was cut back by 6 bases and J by 4 bases. The CDR3 coding sequence is TGTGCCAGCAGCCGAAACCTAGCGGGCTCGTACAATGAGCAGTTCTTC. This gives the protein CASSRNLAGSYNEQFF.

The V and J genes are TRBV20-1 and TRBJ1-1, with D perhaps matching TRBD1 (5 bases). The germline gives CDR1 DFQATT, CDR2 SNEGSKA (reference sequence). This CDR3 has 16 residues. V dropped 5 bases and J dropped 11 bases, with 30 bases sitting between them. The CDR3 bases are TGCAGTGCTTCCAAGCTTACAGGAGTCTCAAGACTTGGGGCTTTCTTT. It yields the protein CSASKLTGVSRLGAFF.

Ten or more counts support this clonotype. The V gene is TRBV20-1, the J gene TRBJ2-1, with 7 bases that match TRBD2. This CDR3 region has 14 residues. Trimming cost V 1 base and J 3 bases; bases outside gene matches: 3. Germline V gene sequence: CDR1 DFQATT, CDR2 SNEGSKA (reference sequence). CDR3: CSARGASGYNEQFF. For the CDR3, the DNA is TGCAGTGCTAGAGGGGCTAGCGGCTACAATGAGCAGTTCTTC.

This clonotype was seen many times. The genes are TRBV19 and TRBJ1-1; perhaps TRBD1 as D (6 bases). The germline V gene has CDR1 LNHDA and CDR2 SQIVND (reference sequence). The CDR3 spans 15 residues. V dropped 5 bases and J dropped 8 bases, with 21 bases sitting between them. The CDR3 DNA follows: TGTGCCAGTAGTCCCCTCTCAACAGGGAGGGGGGAAGCTTTCTTT. This codes for CASSPLSTGRGEAFF.

This clonotype was seen ten or more times. The V call is TRBV12-3 or TRBV12-4, the J call TRBJ2-3, with D maybe TRBD1 (7 bases). Trimming shortened V by 5 bases and J by 2 bases, and 17 bases separated the two germline ends. CDR3 length: 16 amino acids. The CDR3 loop is CASSDMEGADTDTQYF. The CDR3 DNA follows: TGTGCCAGCAGTGACATGGAGGGGGCCGACACAGATACGCAGTATTTT.

This chain connects TRBV5-4 to TRBJ1-3; D uncertain. CDR1 is SGHNT and CDR2 is YYREEE in the germline V gene (reference sequence). The V and J ends lost 0 bases and 4 bases respectively, with 20 bases between them. This CDR3 has 18 amino acids. The CDR3 DNA reads TGTGCCAGCAGCTTGGACGGCAGGCCACCTCTAACAGGAAACACCATATATTTT. It yields the protein CASSLDGRPPLTGNTIYF.

This clonotype was counted ten times or more. The rearrangement joins TRBV2 to TRBJ2-3; 13 nucleotides line up with TRBD2. CDR1 SNHLY and CDR2 FYNNEI come from the germline V gene. Losses at the gene ends were 4 bases for V and 0 bases for J; bases not matched to a gene: 10. The CDR3 length is 19 residues. CDR3 region: CASSVPTSGGQTSTDTQYF. The CDR3 bases are TGTGCCAGCAGTGTTCCGACTAGCGGGGGGCAAACTAGCACAGATACGCAGTATTTT.

This clonotype was seen only a few times. The gene calls are TRBV20-1 and TRBJ1-2; D is possibly TRBD1 (5 bases). Germline values: CDR1 DFQATT, CDR2 SNEGSKA (reference sequence). The V and J ends lost 3 bases and 7 bases respectively, with 15 bases between them. This CDR3 is built from 13 residues. CDR3 in DNA: TGCAGTGCTAGTCTGGCAGGGTTTGGTGGCTACACCTTC. The encoded protein is CSASLAGFGGYTF.

Regarding this clonotype: Just one base apart from a much larger clone, this may be a read error. V gene TRBV18 combines with J gene TRBJ2-3; maybe TRBD2 (6 bases). Looked up from germline, CDR1 is KGHSH and CDR2 is LQKENI. V was pared by 5 bases and J by 2 bases, with 11 bases between. There are 14 residues in the CDR3. CDR3 DNA sequence: TGTGCCAGCTCAGCCCAGCGGGCCACAGATACGCAGTATTTT. Protein sequence: CASSAQRATDTQYF.

This clonotype was detected many times. This chain uses TRBV7-2 with TRBJ1-4, with 9 bases that match TRBD1. The germline V gene has CDR1 SGHTA and CDR2 FQGNSA. J lost 8 bases, V lost 1 base, and 5 bases had no gene match. CDR3 size: 15 residues. The CDR3 protein is CASSLDRGRGEKLFF. The DNA for the CDR3 is TGTGCCAGCAGCTTAGACAGGGGGCGGGGGGAAAAACTGTTTTTT.

In its sample, this clonotype was seen a few times. The genes are TRBV7-9 and TRBJ1-2; D ambiguous. Germline loops: CDR1 SEHNR, CDR2 FQNEAQ (reference sequence). Trimming removed 4 bases from V and 8 bases from J, with 14 bases in between. The CDR3 runs 13 residues. The CDR3 here is CASSSQVPKGYTF. CDR3 nucleotide sequence: TGTGCCAGCAGCTCCCAGGTTCCTAAGGGCTACACCTTC.

The V and J genes are TRBV20-1 and TRBJ1-5; tentative D call: TRBD1 (6 bases). Per germline, CDR1 DFQATT and CDR2 SNEGSKA (reference sequence). The CDR3 consists of 13 residues. Trimming cost V 1 base and J 5 bases, with 9 bases left between them. CDR3 in DNA: TGCAGTGCTAGAGGGGCAGGGGATCAGCCCCAGCATTTT. Its protein product is CSARGAGDQPQHF.

This clonotype was observed many times. The chain is built from TRBV28 and TRBJ2-2; no reliable D call. V was clipped by 3 bases and J by 5 bases, with 10 bases between them. Per the germline V gene, CDR1 is MDHEN and CDR2 is SYDVKM. The CDR3 covers 14 residues. CDR3 amino acids: CASSFFQATGELFF. Written as DNA, the CDR3 is TGTGCCAGCAGTTTCTTCCAGGCGACCGGGGAGCTGTTTTTT.

This clonotype was detected ten times or more. The rearrangement joins TRBV20-1 to TRBJ2-5, with D uncertain. Trimming shortened V by 1 base and J by 4 bases, and 10 bases separated the two germline ends. CDR3 length: 13 residues. Germline values: CDR1 DFQATT, CDR2 SNEGSKA (reference sequence). DNA of the CDR3: TGCAGTGCTAGAGTGGTAGGGTTAGAGACCCAGTACTTC. This translates into CSARVVGLETQYF.

J is TRBJ1-2 and V is TRBV15; D is unresolved. The V and J ends lost 3 bases and 6 bases respectively, with 14 bases between them. The CDR3 loop spans 14 amino acids. Germline CDR1 reads LNHNV; CDR2 reads YYDKDF (reference sequence). This chain's CDR3 is CATSSGLLGDGYTF. The CDR3 DNA is TGTGCCACCAGCAGCGGCTTGTTGGGAGATGGCTACACCTTC.

In this sample, this clonotype turned up many times. The chain employs TRBV3-1 and TRBJ1-2; D not resolved. The CDR3 has 15 amino acids. The V gene lost 4 bases and the J gene lost 4 bases, with 16 bases spanning the gap. Germline loops: CDR1 LGHDT, CDR2 YNNKEL (reference sequence). The CDR3 DNA is TGTGCCAGCAGCCCAACCAACGACTGGGGCTATGGCTACACCTTC. It encodes CASSPTNDWGYGYTF.

For this clonotype: A much larger clone lies one base from this, so it may be a read error. The chain couples TRBV6-9 to TRBJ1-2; unclear D gene. The CDR3 runs 15 residues. CDR1 and CDR2 from the germline V gene are MNHGY and SVAAGI. V dropped 3 bases and J dropped 4 bases, with 15 bases sitting between them. The CDR3 here is CASSYETAGCYGYTF. The CDR3 DNA is TGTGCCAGCAGTTACGAGACGGCTGGGTGCTATGGCTACACCTTC.

This clonotype was recorded many times. The chain is built from TRBV27 and TRBJ1-5; 7 bases map to TRBD1. The CDR3 covers 16 residues. J was trimmed by 4 bases and V by 5 bases; bases with no gene match: 11. The germline V gene has CDR1 MNHEY and CDR2 SMNVEV (reference sequence). The CDR3 here is CASSPAGGSINQPQHF. CDR3 nucleotides: TGTGCCAGCAGTCCGGCAGGGGGGTCCATAAATCAGCCCCAGCATTTT.

This clonotype was seen many times. The chain uses TRBV11-2 and TRBJ1-2; D is perhaps TRBD1 (6 bases). The CDR3 consists of 14 residues. Germline V gives CDR1 SGHAT, CDR2 FQNNGV. Trimming removed 1 base from V and 4 bases from J, with 10 bases in between. CDR3 in DNA: TGTGCCAGCAGCTTAGTAGGCAGGGGCTATGGCTACACCTTC. Protein sequence: CASSLVGRGYGYTF. Looking up the rest from reference TRBV11-2 and TRBJ1-2 gives the full variable domain: EAGVAQSPRYKIIEKRQSVAFWCNPISGHATLYWYQQILGQGPKLLIQFQNNGVVDDSQLPKDRFSAERLKGVDSTLKIQPAKLEDSAVYLCASSLVGRGYGYTFGSGTRLTVV.

DNA of the CDR3: TGTGCCAGCAGTGAGATCCCCGGGACAGGGATTTCTAGTGAGACCCAGTACTTC. Amino acids: CASSEIPGTGISSETQYF. The genes are TRBV25-1 and TRBJ2-5, with TRBD1 identical over 9 bases. The CDR3 extends over 18 amino acids. Looked up from germline, CDR1 is MGHDK and CDR2 is SYGVNS. Unmatched junction bases numbered 16, after V lost 3 bases and J lost 5 bases. Together with reference TRBV25-1 and TRBJ2-5, the CDR3 gives the full variable domain: EADIYQTPRYLVIGTGKKITLECSQTMGHDKMYWYQQDPGMELHLIHYSYGVNSTEKGDLSSESTVSRIRTEHFPLTLESARPSHTSQYLCASSEIPGTGISSETQYFGPGTRLLVL.

The genes are TRBV11-2 and TRBJ2-6, with D maybe TRBD2 (5 bases). CDR3 length: 17 amino acids. Trimming left V 5 bases short and J 0 bases short, with 14 bases between. CDR1 is SGHAT and CDR2 is FQNNGV in the germline V gene. CDR3 region: CASSLAVGSSGANVLTF. The CDR3 DNA reads TGTGCCAGCAGCCTCGCGGTAGGGAGCTCTGGGGCCAACGTCCTGACTTTC.

In its sample, this clonotype was seen many times. This chain links TRBV7-8 with TRBJ1-1, with 9 bases aligning to TRBD1. The CDR3 sequence is 18 residues long. With V trimmed by 5 bases and J by 1 base, 14 bases remained unmatched. The germline gives CDR1 SGHVS, CDR2 FQNEAQ. As DNA, the CDR3 is TGTGCCAGCAGCCCACGCACAGGGGGCCATCTGGGGAACACTGAAGCTTTCTTT. Translated, it gives CASSPRTGGHLGNTEAFF.

In this sample, this clonotype turned up many times. The gene calls are TRBV12-3 or TRBV12-4 and TRBJ2-1, with 10 bases aligning to TRBD1. The CDR3 is 15 amino acids. Trimming cost V 6 bases and J 7 bases; bases outside gene matches: 9. The CDR3 spells CASSPRQGARNEQFF. CDR3 in DNA: TGTGCCAGCAGCCCTAGACAGGGGGCGCGGAATGAGCAGTTCTTC.

Points on this clonotype: A much larger clone is a single base away; this may be a read error. The chain uses TRBV24-1 and TRBJ2-2; 9 nucleotides agree with TRBD1. CDR3 length: 17 residues. Germline V gives CDR1 KGHDR, CDR2 SFDVKD. CDR3 nucleotide sequence: TGTGCCTCCAGTGACCCTCGACAGGGGGGGAACACCGGGGAGCTGTTTTTT. Residues: CASSDPRQGGNTGELFF.

The rearrangement links TRBV20-1 to TRBJ2-7, with 9 bases fitting TRBD1. Germline CDR1 and CDR2: DFQATT and SNEGSKA (reference sequence). With 2 bases clipped from V and 6 bases from J, the junction kept 8 bases outside the gene matches. This CDR3 has 14 residues. CDR3 residues: CSARKQGAFGEQYF. Here the CDR3 DNA reads TGCAGTGCTAGAAAACAGGGGGCTTTCGGCGAGCAGTACTTC.

This rearrangement joins TRBV29-1 to TRBJ1-2; 11 nucleotides agree with TRBD1. Germline CDR1 is SQVTM and CDR2 is ANQGSEA. This CDR3 is built from 14 residues. The V and J ends lost 7 bases and 3 bases, in that order; junction bases with no gene match: 7. CDR3 bases: TGCAGCGCCCGGGGGGGACAGGGGGACTATGGCTACACCTTC. Protein sequence: CSARGGQGDYGYTF.